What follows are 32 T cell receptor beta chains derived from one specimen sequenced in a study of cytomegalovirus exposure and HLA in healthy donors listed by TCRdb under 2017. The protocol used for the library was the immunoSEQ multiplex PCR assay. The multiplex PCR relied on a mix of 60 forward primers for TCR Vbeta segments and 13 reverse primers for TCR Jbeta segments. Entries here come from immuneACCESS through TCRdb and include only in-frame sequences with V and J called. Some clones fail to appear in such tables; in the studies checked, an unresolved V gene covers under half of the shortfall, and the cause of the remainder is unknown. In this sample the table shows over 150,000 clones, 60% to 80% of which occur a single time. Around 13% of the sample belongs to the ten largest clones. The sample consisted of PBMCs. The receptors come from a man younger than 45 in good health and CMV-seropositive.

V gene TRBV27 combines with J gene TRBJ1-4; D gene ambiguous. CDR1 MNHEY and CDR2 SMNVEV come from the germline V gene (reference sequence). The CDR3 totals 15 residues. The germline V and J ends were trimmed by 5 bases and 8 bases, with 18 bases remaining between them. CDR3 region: CASSTWAFSKEKLFF. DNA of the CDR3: TGTGCCAGCAGTACGTGGGCGTTTTCGAAAGAAAAACTGTTTTTT.

The CDR3 spells CASSQSLSGNTIYF. In DNA form, the CDR3 reads TGTGCCAGCAGCCAATCATTGTCTGGAAACACCATATATTTT. The chain couples TRBV7-8 to TRBJ1-3, with D unresolved. Trimming took off 5 bases at V and 1 base at J, with 9 bases between the two ends. Germline lookup yields CDR1 SGHVS and CDR2 FQNEAQ. The CDR3 covers 14 residues.

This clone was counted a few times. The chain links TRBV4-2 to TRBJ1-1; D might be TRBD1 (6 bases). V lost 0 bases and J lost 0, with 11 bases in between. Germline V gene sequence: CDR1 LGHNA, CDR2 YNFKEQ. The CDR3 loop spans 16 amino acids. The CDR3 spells CASSQDRGGLNTEAFF. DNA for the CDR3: TGTGCCAGCAGCCAAGATCGCGGGGGCTTGAACACTGAAGCTTTCTTT.

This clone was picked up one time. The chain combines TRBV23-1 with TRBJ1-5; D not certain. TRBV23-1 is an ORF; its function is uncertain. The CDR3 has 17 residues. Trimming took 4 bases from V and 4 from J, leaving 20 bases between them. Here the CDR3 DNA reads TGCGCCAGCAGTCTTCCAAGGGCCAGCTCGGGGAATCAGCCCCAGCATTTT. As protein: CASSLPRASSGNQPQHF.

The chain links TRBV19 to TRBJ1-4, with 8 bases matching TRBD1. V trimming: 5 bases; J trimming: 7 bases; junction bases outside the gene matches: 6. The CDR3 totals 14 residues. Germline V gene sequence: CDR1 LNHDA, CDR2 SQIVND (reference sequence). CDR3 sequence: CASSHRDRSEKLFF. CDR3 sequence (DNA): TGTGCCAGTAGTCACCGGGACAGGAGTGAAAAACTGTTTTTT.

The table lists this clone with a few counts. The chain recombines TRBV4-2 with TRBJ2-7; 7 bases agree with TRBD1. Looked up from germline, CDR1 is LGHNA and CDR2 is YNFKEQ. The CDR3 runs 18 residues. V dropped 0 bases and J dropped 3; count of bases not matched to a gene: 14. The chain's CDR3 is CASSQDSARGQASYEQYF. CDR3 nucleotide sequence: TGTGCCAGCAGCCAAGATTCGGCCCGAGGACAGGCCAGCTACGAGCAGTACTTC.

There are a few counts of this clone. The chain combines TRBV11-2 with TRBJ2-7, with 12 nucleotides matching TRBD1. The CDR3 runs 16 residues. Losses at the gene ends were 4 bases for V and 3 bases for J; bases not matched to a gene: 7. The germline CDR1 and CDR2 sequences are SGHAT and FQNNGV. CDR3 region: CASSSFGDRGLYEQYF. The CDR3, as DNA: TGTGCCAGCAGCTCCTTTGGGGACAGGGGGCTCTACGAGCAGTACTTC.

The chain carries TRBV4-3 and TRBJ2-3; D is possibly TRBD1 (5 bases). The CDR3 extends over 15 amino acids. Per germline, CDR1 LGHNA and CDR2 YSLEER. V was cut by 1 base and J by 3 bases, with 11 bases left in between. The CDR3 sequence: CASSQGQPRTDTQYF. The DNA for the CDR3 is TGCGCCAGCAGCCAAGGACAGCCCAGGACAGATACGCAGTATTTT.

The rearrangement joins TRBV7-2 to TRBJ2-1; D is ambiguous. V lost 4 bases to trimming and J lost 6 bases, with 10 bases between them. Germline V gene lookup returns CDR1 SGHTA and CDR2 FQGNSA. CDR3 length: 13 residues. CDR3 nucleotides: TGTGCCAGCAGCTCCACGCCGGGCAATGAGCAGTTCTTC. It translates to CASSSTPGNEQFF.

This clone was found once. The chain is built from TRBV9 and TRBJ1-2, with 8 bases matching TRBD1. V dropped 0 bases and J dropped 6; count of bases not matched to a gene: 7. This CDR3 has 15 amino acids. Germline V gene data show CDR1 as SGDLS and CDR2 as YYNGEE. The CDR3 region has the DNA TGTGCCAGCAGCGTAGGACAGGGGACTGGGAATGGCTACACCTTC. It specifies CASSVGQGTGNGYTF.

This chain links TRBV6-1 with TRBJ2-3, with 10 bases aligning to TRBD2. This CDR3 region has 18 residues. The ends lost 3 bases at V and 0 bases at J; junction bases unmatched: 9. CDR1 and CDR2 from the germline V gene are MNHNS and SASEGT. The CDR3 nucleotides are TGTGCCAGCAGTGAGCAGCCTAGCGGGGGAACTAGCACAGATACGCAGTATTTT. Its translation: CASSEQPSGGTSTDTQYF.

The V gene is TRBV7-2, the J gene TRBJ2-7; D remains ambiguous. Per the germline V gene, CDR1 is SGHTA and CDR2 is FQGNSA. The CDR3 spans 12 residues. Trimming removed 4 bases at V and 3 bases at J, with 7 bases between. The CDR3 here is CASSSPHYEQYF. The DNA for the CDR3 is TGTGCCAGCAGCTCCCCCCACTACGAGCAGTACTTC. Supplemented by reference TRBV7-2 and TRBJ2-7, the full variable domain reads GAGVSQSPSNKVTEKGKDVELRCDPISGHTALYWYRQSLGQGLEFLIYFQGNSAPDKSGLPSDRFSAERTGGSVSTLTIQRTQQEDSAVYLCASSSPHYEQYFGPGTRLTVT.

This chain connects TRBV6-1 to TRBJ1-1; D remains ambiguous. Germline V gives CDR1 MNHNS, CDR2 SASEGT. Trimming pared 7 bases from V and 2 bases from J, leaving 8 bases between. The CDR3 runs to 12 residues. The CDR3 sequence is CASNIVNTEAFF. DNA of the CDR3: TGTGCCAGCAACATTGTAAACACTGAAGCTTTCTTT.

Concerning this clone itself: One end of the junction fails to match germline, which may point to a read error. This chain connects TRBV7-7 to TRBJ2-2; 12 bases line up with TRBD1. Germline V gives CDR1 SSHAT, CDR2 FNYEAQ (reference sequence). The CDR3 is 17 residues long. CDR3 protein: CASSISPGQGATGELFF. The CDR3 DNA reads TGTGCTAGCAGCATCTCCCCGGGACAGGGGGCGACCGGGGAGCTGTTTTTT.

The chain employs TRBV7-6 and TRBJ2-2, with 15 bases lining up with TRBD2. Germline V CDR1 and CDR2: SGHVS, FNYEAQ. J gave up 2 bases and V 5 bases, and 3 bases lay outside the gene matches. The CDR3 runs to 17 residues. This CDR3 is CASSTGLAGGNTGELFF. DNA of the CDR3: TGTGCCAGCAGCACGGGACTAGCGGGAGGTAACACCGGGGAGCTGTTTTTT.

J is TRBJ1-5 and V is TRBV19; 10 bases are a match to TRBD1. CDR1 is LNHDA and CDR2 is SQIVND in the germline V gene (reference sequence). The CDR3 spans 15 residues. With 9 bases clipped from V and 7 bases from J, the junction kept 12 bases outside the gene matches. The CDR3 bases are TGTGCCAGCGAGGAAGGACAGGGGGTTGGGCAGCCCCAGCATTTT. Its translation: CASEEGQGVGQPQHF.

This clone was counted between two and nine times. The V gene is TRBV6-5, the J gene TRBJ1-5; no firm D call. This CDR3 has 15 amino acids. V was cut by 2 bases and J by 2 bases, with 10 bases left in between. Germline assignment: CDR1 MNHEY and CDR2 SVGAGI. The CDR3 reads CASSYRGFGNQPQHF. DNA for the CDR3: TGTGCCAGCAGTTACAGAGGGTTCGGCAATCAGCCCCAGCATTTT.

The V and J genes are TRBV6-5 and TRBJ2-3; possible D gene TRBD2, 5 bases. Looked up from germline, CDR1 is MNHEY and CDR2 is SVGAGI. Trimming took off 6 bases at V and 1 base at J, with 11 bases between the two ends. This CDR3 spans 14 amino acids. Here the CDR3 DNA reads TGTGCCAGCAGAAGGGAGCCCGGCACAGATACGCAGTATTTT. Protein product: CASRREPGTDTQYF.

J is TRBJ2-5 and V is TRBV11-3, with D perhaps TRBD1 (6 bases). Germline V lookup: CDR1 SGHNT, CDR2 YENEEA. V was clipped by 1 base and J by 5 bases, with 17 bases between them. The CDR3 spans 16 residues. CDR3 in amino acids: CASSLGAGDPLETQYF. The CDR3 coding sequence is TGTGCCAGCAGCTTAGGTGCAGGGGACCCCCTGGAGACCCAGTACTTC.

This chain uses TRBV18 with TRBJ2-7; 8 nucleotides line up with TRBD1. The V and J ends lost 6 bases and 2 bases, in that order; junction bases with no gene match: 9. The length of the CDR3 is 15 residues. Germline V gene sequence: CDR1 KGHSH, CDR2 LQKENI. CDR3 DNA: TGTGCCAGCTCCAAAGCAGGGGGCCATACCTACGAGCAGTACTTC. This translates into CASSKAGGHTYEQYF.

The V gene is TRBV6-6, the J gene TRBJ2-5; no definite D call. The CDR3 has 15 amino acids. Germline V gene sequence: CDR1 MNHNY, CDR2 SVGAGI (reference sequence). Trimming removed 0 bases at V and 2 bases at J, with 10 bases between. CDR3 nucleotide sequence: TGTGCCAGCAGTTACTCAGAACATAATCAAGAGACCCAGTACTTC. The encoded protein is CASSYSEHNQETQYF.

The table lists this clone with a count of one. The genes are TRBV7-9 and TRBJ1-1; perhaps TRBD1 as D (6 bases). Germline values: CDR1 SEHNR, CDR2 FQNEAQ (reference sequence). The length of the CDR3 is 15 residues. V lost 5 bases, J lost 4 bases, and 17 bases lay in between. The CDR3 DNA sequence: TGTGCCAGCAGCCCGACAGGCCCCCCCTTCACTGAAGCTTTCTTT. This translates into CASSPTGPPFTEAFF.

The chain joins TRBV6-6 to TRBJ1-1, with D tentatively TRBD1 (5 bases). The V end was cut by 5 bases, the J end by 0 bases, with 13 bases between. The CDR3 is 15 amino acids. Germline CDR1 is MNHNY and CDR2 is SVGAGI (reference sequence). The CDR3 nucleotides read TGTGCCAGCAGTCCGGGGGACGGTTTGAACACTGAAGCTTTCTTT. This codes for CASSPGDGLNTEAFF.

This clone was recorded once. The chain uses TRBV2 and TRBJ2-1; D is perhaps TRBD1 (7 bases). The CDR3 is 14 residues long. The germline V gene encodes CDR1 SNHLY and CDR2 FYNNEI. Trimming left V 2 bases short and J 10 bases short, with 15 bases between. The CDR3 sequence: CASSEWAGGGEQFF. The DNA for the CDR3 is TGTGCCAGCAGTGAATGGGCAGGGGGAGGCGAGCAGTTCTTC. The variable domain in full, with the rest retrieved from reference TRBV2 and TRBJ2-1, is EPEVTQTPSHQVTQMGQEVILRCVPISNHLYFYWYRQILGQKVEFLVSFYNNEISEKSEIFDDQFSVERPDGSNFTLKIRSTKLEDSAMYFCASSEWAGGGEQFFGPGTRLTVL.

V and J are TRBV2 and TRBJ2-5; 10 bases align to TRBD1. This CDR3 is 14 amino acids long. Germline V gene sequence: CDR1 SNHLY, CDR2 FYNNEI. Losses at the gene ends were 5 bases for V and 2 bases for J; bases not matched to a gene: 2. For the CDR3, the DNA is TGTGCCAGCAGTAAGGGACAGGGGCAAGAGACCCAGTACTTC. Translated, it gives CASSKGQGQETQYF. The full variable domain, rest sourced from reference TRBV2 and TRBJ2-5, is EPEVTQTPSHQVTQMGQEVILRCVPISNHLYFYWYRQILGQKVEFLVSFYNNEISEKSEIFDDQFSVERPDGSNFTLKIRSTKLEDSAMYFCASSKGQGQETQYFGPGTRLLVL.

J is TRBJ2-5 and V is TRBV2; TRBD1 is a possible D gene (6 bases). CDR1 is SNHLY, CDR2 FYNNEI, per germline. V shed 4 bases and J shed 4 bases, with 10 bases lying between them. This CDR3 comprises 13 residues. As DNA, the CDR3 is TGTGCCAGCAGTGCAGGGGACCCAGAGACCCAGTACTTC. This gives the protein CASSAGDPETQYF.

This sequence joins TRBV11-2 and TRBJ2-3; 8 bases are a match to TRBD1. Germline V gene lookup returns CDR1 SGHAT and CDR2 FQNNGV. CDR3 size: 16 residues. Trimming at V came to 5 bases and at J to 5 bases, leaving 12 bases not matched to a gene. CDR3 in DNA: TGTGCCAGCAGCCAACAACGGACAGGGTGGGGAGATACGCAGTATTTT. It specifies CASSQQRTGWGDTQYF.

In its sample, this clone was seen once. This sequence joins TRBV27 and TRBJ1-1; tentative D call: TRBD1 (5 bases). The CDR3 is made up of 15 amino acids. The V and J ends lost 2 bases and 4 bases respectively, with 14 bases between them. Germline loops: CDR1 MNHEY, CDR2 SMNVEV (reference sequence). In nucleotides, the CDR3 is TGTGCCAGCAGTTTAAGTGGGGCGGGGAGCACTGAAGCTTTCTTT. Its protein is CASSLSGAGSTEAFF.

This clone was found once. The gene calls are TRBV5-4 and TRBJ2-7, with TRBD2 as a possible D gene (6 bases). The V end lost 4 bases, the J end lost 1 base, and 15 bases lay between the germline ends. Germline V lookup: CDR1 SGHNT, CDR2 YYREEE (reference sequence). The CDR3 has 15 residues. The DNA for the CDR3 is TGTGCCAGCAGCGGGGGGAGTCGGGGGTCCTACGAGCAGTACTTC. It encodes CASSGGSRGSYEQYF. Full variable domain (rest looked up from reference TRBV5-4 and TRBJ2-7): ETGVTQSPTHLIKTRGQQVTLRCSSQSGHNTVSWYQQALGQGPQFIFQYYREEENGRGNFPPRFSGLQFPNYSSELNVNALELDDSALYLCASSGGSRGSYEQYFGPGTRLTVT.

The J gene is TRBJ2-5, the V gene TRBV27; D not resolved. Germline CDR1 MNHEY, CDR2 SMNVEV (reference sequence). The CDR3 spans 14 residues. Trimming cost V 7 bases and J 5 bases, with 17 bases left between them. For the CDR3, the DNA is TGTGCCAGCACCGCTCCACCCCCTAGGGAGACCCAGTACTTC. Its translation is CASTAPPPRETQYF.

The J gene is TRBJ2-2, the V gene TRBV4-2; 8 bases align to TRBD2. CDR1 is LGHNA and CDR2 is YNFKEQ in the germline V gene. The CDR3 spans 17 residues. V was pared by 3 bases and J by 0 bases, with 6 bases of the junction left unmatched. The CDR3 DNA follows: TGTGCCAGCAGCCAGGAACCTAGCGGGCCGAACACCGGGGAGCTGTTTTTT. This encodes CASSQEPSGPNTGELFF.

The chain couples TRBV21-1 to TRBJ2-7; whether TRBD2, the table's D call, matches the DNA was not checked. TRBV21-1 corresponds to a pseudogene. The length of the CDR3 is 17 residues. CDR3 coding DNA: TGTGCCAGCAGCAAAGCCAGCGCCGGGACTACGTATTACGAGCAGTACTTC. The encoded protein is CASSKASAGTTYYEQYF.